Listed below are T cell receptor beta chains from one sample, sequenced in a study of blood T cell repertoires in COVID-19. The repertoire was sequenced with immunoSEQ multiplex PCR; TCRdb's copy has only in-frame clones and lacks some. The table records 150,000 or so clones, more than 80% of them present only once. Sequenced sample: peripheral blood. The source of these receptors is a human donor with acute or convalescent COVID-19. The donor label of this sample is uncertain. Both conserved end residues are part of each CDR3. The D gene is left open where the match is weak. Expanded clones are given a class, and other clones once, few, many or no size at all.

j_call | v_call | d_call | clone_size | cdr3_nt | cdr3_aa
TRBJ2-6 | TRBV5-5 | NA | many | TGTGCCAGCAGCCCCTGGGCCCTCTCTGGGGCCAACGTCCTGACTTTC | CASSPWALSGANVLTF
TRBJ1-3 | TRBV7-2 | NA | once | TGTGCCAGCAGCTCCAAGCCCCTCTCTGGAAACACCATATATTTT | CASSSKPLSGNTIYF
TRBJ2-2 | TRBV7-9 | TRBD1 | NA | TGTGCCAGCAGCACCCCGACAGGGGACACCGGGGAGCTGTTTTTT | CASSTPTGDTGELFF
TRBJ2-2 | TRBV7-7 | NA | NA | TGTGCTAGCAGCCCTCAGGTGGGGGGTAAGACCGGGGAGCTGTTTTTT | CASSPQVGGKTGELFF
TRBJ2-1 | TRBV7-7 | NA | NA | TGTGCTAGCAGCTTAGGGGGAGGGAATGAGCAGTTCTTC | CASSLGGGNEQFF
TRBJ1-2 | TRBV5-5 | NA | NA | TGTGCCAGCAGCGTGGAACGACTGAACCTCTATGGCTACACCTTC | CASSVERLNLYGYTF
TRBJ1-2 | TRBV30 | NA | NA | TGTGCCTGGAGCCCCGGGACAACCTATGGCTACACCTTC | CAWSPGTTYGYTF
TRBJ2-3 | TRBV4-1 | NA | NA | TGCGCCAGCAGCCAAGAGGGAGTATTTTACGATACGCAGTATTTT | CASSQEGVFYDTQYF
TRBJ2-5 | TRBV6-5 | NA | once | TGTGCCAGCAGTCCCCGAACTCAAAACTCGGAGACCCAGTACTTC | CASSPRTQNSETQYF
TRBJ1-3 | TRBV2 | TRBD1 | once | TGTGCCAGCAGCGCGGACAGGGCGGGGGGAAACACCATATATTTT | CASSADRAGGNTIYF
TRBJ1-4 | TRBV19 | NA | once | TGTGCCAGTGGGGACCGCGGGGCGACTAATGAAAAACTGTTTTTT | CASGDRGATNEKLFF
TRBJ1-2 | TRBV12-3/TRBV12-4 | NA | NA | TGTGCCAGCAGTTTCGAGACAGACTATGGCTACACCTTC | CASSFETDYGYTF
TRBJ1-2 | TRBV2 | NA | NA | TGTGCCAGCAGCCCCAGGGGAGTTAACTATGGCTACACCTTC | CASSPRGVNYGYTF
TRBJ1-6 | TRBV6-5 | TRBD1 | once | TGTGCCAGCAGACTCACAGGGGGGATGAGTTCACCCCTCCACTTT | CASRLTGGMSSPLHF
TRBJ2-3 | TRBV5-1 | TRBD2 | NA | TGCGCCAGCCGCCGTGCGGGGGTAAGAGATACGCAGTATTTT | CASRRAGVRDTQYF
TRBJ2-7 | TRBV3-1/TRBV3-2 | NA | NA | TGTGCCAGCAGCCTAAAGGCAGGGGAGCAGTACTTC | CASSLKAGEQYF
TRBJ1-6 | TRBV5-1 | TRBD1 | NA | TGCGCCAGCAGCTTGAAGGGACAGGGAGGTTCACCCCTCCACTTT | CASSLKGQGGSPLHF
TRBJ2-1 | TRBV19 | NA | few | TGTGCCAGTAGTCCGAGCTCCTACAATGAGCAGTTCTTC | CASSPSSYNEQFF
TRBJ2-3 | TRBV2 | TRBD2 | few | TGTGCCAGCAGCCTACTAGCGGGGGATACGCAGTATTTT | CASSLLAGDTQYF
TRBJ1-2 | TRBV10-2 | NA | NA | TGCGCCAGCAGTGACCGGAACTATGGCTACACCTTC | CASSDRNYGYTF
TRBJ1-6 | TRBV5-4 | NA | NA | TGTGCCAGCAGCGGGCTCGATGGTTCACCCCTCCACTTT | CASSGLDGSPLHF
TRBJ1-5 | TRBV6-4 | NA | NA | TGTGCCAGCAGATATTACAGGAACGAGGGCAATCAGCCCCAGCATTTT | CASRYYRNEGNQPQHF
TRBJ1-1 | TRBV18 | NA | NA | TGTGCCAGCTCGACGACAGGCCAGGGGGCTTTCTTT | CASSTTGQGAFF
TRBJ1-5 | TRBV5-8 | NA | NA | TGTGCCAGCAGCCGTACCTACGGAGGAGGTGGCAATCAGCCCCAGCATTTT | CASSRTYGGGGNQPQHF
TRBJ2-1 | TRBV9 | TRBD2 | NA | TGTGCCAGCAGCGAACTAGCGGGGTCCCTCAATGAGCAGTTCTTC | CASSELAGSLNEQFF
TRBJ2-3 | TRBV5-4 | TRBD2 | NA | TGTGCCAGCAGCTTGTACGGGGGGAACACAGATACGCAGTATTTT | CASSLYGGNTDTQYF
TRBJ2-3 | TRBV4-1 | NA | NA | TGCGCCAGCAGCCAGGAGGGGGCGGATTCTAGCACAGATACGCAGTATTTT | CASSQEGADSSTDTQYF
TRBJ1-5 | TRBV6-5 | NA | NA | TGTGCCAGCAGCCCAGAGGGTTTAATTCCCCAGCATTTT | CASSPEGLIPQHF
TRBJ2-7 | TRBV5-1 | TRBD2 | once | TGCGCCAGCAGCCCTCAACCCAGCGGGGGAACCTACGAGCAGTACTTC | CASSPQPSGGTYEQYF
TRBJ1-5 | TRBV12-5 | NA | NA | TGTGCTAGTGGTTTGTCCAGGGTGGAGAGCAATCAGCCCCAGCATTTT | CASGLSRVESNQPQHF
TRBJ1-3 | TRBV9 | TRBD1 | once | TGTGCCAGCAGCTCGACAGGGGGAAACACCATATATTTT | CASSSTGGNTIYF
TRBJ1-3 | TRBV30 | NA | NA | TGTGCCGCCTCCAAGAGCTCTGGAAACACCATATATTTT | CAASKSSGNTIYF
TRBJ1-4 | TRBV7-2 | NA | NA | TGTGCCAGCAGCTTAGCGCGGGCAGATGAAAAACTGTTTTTT | CASSLARADEKLFF
TRBJ1-1 | TRBV27 | TRBD1 | once | TGTGCCAGCAGTTTGACAGGGGACACTGAAGCTTTCTTT | CASSLTGDTEAFF
TRBJ1-3 | TRBV2 | NA | NA | TGTGCCAGCAGTCCTATAGGGGAAACGGGCGGAAACACCATATATTTT | CASSPIGETGGNTIYF
TRBJ1-2 | TRBV29-1 | NA | NA | TGCAGCGCTAACACCAGGGTTGACTATGGCTACACCTTC | CSANTRVDYGYTF
TRBJ1-2 | TRBV2 | NA | NA | TGTGCCAGCAGTGTTAACAGGGCATGGGCTGGCTACACCTTC | CASSVNRAWAGYTF
TRBJ1-1 | TRBV7-6 | NA | NA | TGTGCCAGCAGCCAAGACAGGAACACTGAAGCTTTCTTT | CASSQDRNTEAFF
TRBJ2-2 | TRBV18 | TRBD1 | NA | TGTGCCAGCTCACCACCGGACAGGACGAACACCGGGGAGCTGTTTTTT | CASSPPDRTNTGELFF
TRBJ1-6 | TRBV18 | TRBD1 | NA | TGTGCCAGCTCACCGCCTGACAGGGGAGACAATTCACCCCTCCACTTT | CASSPPDRGDNSPLHF
TRBJ1-2 | TRBV2 | NA | NA | TGTGCCAGCAGTACCCTTCGAAGCTCTAACTATGGCTACACCTTC | CASSTLRSSNYGYTF
TRBJ1-2 | TRBV5-1 | NA | NA | TGCGCCAGCAGCTTTGGAGGGGATAGGCGCTACACCTTC | CASSFGGDRRYTF
TRBJ1-5 | TRBV15 | NA | NA | TGTGCCACCAGCAGAGATCTAGGGGACACGTATCAGCCCCAGCATTTT | CATSRDLGDTYQPQHF
TRBJ1-2 | TRBV29-1 | NA | NA | TGCAGCGTTGAAGATCCCGACAGTTACTATGGCTACACCTTC | CSVEDPDSYYGYTF
TRBJ1-1 | TRBV11-2 | NA | once | TGTGCCAGCAGCGTCCGCGGGGCCCTGTGGGACACTGAAGCTTTCTTT | CASSVRGALWDTEAFF
TRBJ2-5 | TRBV5-1 | TRBD2 | NA | TGCGCCAGCAGCTTGGTAGCTAGCGGGGAAGGCACCCAGTACTTC | CASSLVASGEGTQYF
TRBJ1-2 | TRBV7-9 | TRBD1 | few | TGTGCCAGCAGCTTTCAGGGGGTGAATCATTATGGCTACACCTTC | CASSFQGVNHYGYTF
TRBJ1-1 | TRBV5-1 | TRBD1 | once | TGCGCCAGCAGCTTGAGGACAGGCGGGATGAACACTGAAGCTTTCTTT | CASSLRTGGMNTEAFF
TRBJ2-3 | TRBV15 | TRBD2 | few | TGTGCCACCAGCAGAGATTCCCTAGCGGGCCTCACTAGCACAGATACGCAGTATTTT | CATSRDSLAGLTSTDTQYF
TRBJ2-1 | TRBV18 | TRBD2 | NA | TGTGCCAGCTCACCCCCAGGGAGGGCCACCTACAATGAGCAGTTCTTC | CASSPPGRATYNEQFF
TRBJ1-2 | TRBV3-1/TRBV3-2 | NA | NA | TGTGCCAGCAGCCAAGATCTAGGGGTCGGCTACACCTTC | CASSQDLGVGYTF
TRBJ1-2 | TRBV7-2 | NA | once | TGTGCCAGCAGCGCCGGGGGGGATTCAATCTATGGCTACACCTTC | CASSAGGDSIYGYTF
TRBJ2-7 | TRBV11-2 | NA | NA | TGTGCCAGCAGCCGATCGGGGTATGACGAGCAGTACTTC | CASSRSGYDEQYF